This TCR beta chain was captured by sequencing in a study of early T cells in non-severe SARS-CoV-2 infection. The wider study: Chains from this unsorted whole-blood bulk RNA could not be paired. General study findings and limits: Using VDJdb, the matching emphasized anti-spike CD8 responses while missing private and CD4 specificities.

Tagging with unique molecular identifiers was applied to individual cDNA molecules. In TCRdb, the 5' RACE reads were re-called with MiXCR into one record per CDR3 protein. The top ten clones hold approximately 5.9% of a sample with 55,000 to 70,000 distinct CDR3 sequences, approximately 10% of them seen once. CDR3 length: 14 amino acids. The germline V gene encodes CDR1 PRHDT and CDR2 FYEKMQ (reference sequence). The V end lost 2 bases, the J end lost 7 bases, and 11 bases lay between the germline ends. This clonotype was seen many times. As yet, its antigen is unknown. The chain links TRBV13 to TRBJ2-2, with D possibly matching TRBD2 (5 bases). The receptor's source is an adult who was a healthcare worker with PCR-confirmed SARS-CoV-2 infection or an uninfected control (not recorded which). The sequencing sample was made of whole blood. The CDR3 coding sequence is TGTGCCAGCAGCTTAAAACCCGCGGGCGGGGAGCTGTTTTTT. Translated: CASSLKPAGGELFF. Together with reference TRBV13 and TRBJ2-2, the CDR3 gives the full variable domain: AAGVIQSPRHLIKEKRETATLKCYPIPRHDTVYWYQQGPGQDPQFLISFYEKMQSDKGSIPDRFSAQQFSDYHSELNMSSLELGDSALYFCASSLKPAGGELFFGEGSRLTVL.